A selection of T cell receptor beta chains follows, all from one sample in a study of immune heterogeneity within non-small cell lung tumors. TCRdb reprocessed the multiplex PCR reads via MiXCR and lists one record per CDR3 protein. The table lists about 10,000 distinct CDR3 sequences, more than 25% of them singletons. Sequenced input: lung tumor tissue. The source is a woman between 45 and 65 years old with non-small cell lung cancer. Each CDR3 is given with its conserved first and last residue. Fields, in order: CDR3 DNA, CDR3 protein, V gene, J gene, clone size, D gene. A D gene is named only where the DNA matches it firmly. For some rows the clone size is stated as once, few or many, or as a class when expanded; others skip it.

TGTGCCACCAGCAGAGATTGGGCAGGGGTAGGGGAGCAGTACTTC	CATSRDWAGVGEQYF	TRBV15	TRBJ2-7	medium-sized	-
TGCACCAGCAGCTTGGTTCAGGGGGGGACTAATGAAAAACTGTTTTTT	CTSSLVQGGTNEKLFF	TRBV5-1	TRBJ1-4	-	TRBD1
TGTGCCATCAGAGCCGGGACAGGGGGACGGGAGCAGTACTTC	CAIRAGTGGREQYF	TRBV10-3	TRBJ2-7	many	TRBD1
TGTGCCAGCAGCTTAGGGTGGCAAGAATTCACAGATACGCAGTATTTT	CASSLGWQEFTDTQYF	TRBV7-9	TRBJ2-3	many	-
TGTGCCAGTAGTCCCGGACTAGCGGGATTTTCATCGTTTACCGCCGAGCAGTACTTC	CASSPGLAGFSSFTAEQYF	TRBV19	TRBJ2-7	medium-sized	TRBD2
TGTGCCAGCAGAGCAGGGCAGCCCCAGCATTTT	CASRAGQPQHF	TRBV7-3	TRBJ1-5	-	-
TGTGCCAGTAGTATCGGGACAGGGAACTATGGCTACACCTTC	CASSIGTGNYGYTF	TRBV19	TRBJ1-2	-	TRBD1
TGTGCCAGCAGGGCCTGGGGACTAGCGGGAGGAGGGAGCACAGATACGCAGTATTTT	CASRAWGLAGGGSTDTQYF	TRBV28	TRBJ2-3	-	TRBD2
TGTGCCAGCAGTTCACAGGGCAAGTCCTACAATGAGCAGTTCTTC	CASSSQGKSYNEQFF	TRBV2	TRBJ2-1	few	-
TGTGCCAGCAGTTCTAGACCTCAAGCGGGGTGGAACAATGAGCAGTTCTTC	CASSSRPQAGWNNEQFF	TRBV6-1	TRBJ2-1	many	TRBD2
TGTGCCTGGAGTCTAGGGGGGCCTAATGAAAAACTGTTTTTT	CAWSLGGPNEKLFF	TRBV30	TRBJ1-4	medium-sized	-
TGTGCCAGCAGACAAGGGACACGAGTTTTCAACTATGGCTACACCTTT	CASRQGTRVFNYGYTF	TRBV3-1	TRBJ1-2	-	-
TGTGCCAGCAGCTTAGTTTTGGTAGCCTCTGGAAACACCATATATTTT	CASSLVLVASGNTIYF	TRBV7-8	TRBJ1-3	medium-sized	-
TGTGCCAGCTCACGGGAACTAGACTCCTATAATTCACCCCTCCACTTT	CASSRELDSYNSPLHF	TRBV18	TRBJ1-6	medium-sized	-
TGTGCCAGCAGTGATAGCGGTACCTACGAGCAGTACTTC	CASSDSGTYEQYF	TRBV28	TRBJ2-7	medium-sized	-
TGCGCCAGCAGTGAGGCACAGGGGGCGAACTACGAGCAGTACTTC	CASSEAQGANYEQYF	TRBV10-2	TRBJ2-7	-	TRBD1
TGTGCCAGCAGTTTGTTCTCAGGACTAGCTTACGAGCAGTACTTC	CASSLFSGLAYEQYF	TRBV28	TRBJ2-7	-	TRBD2
TGTGCCAGCAGCCAAGGGGAGGTGGCTAGCGGGAGTAACGAGCAGTACTTC	CASSQGEVASGSNEQYF	TRBV4-2	TRBJ2-7	many	TRBD2
TGCAGTGCTAGAGATGGGACGGAGGTTGGAAACACCATATATTTT	CSARDGTEVGNTIYF	TRBV20-1	TRBJ1-3	once	-
TGTGCCAGCTCACCGGAGTGGGCCCAAGAGACCCAGTACTTC	CASSPEWAQETQYF	TRBV18	TRBJ2-5	many	-
TGTGCCAGCAGCTTAGATCAAGGGGCAGATACGCAGTATTTT	CASSLDQGADTQYF	TRBV7-2	TRBJ2-3	many	-
TGTGCCATCAGTGATAGCGGGAGAAATGAGGCGCAGTATTTT	CAISDSGRNEAQYF	TRBV10-3	TRBJ2-3	many	TRBD2
TGTGCCAGCAGTTTATCCAGGGGACTACTCAATGAGCAGTTCTTC	CASSLSRGLLNEQFF	TRBV27	TRBJ2-1	many	-
TGCAGTGCTAGAGATCTGAGGGAAGGGGGCGAGACCCAGTACTTC	CSARDLREGGETQYF	TRBV20-1	TRBJ2-5	-	TRBD1
TGCAGTGCTTCGCCGGGACAGTACCAAGAGACCCAATACTTC	CSASPGQYQETQYF	TRBV20-1	TRBJ2-5	-	TRBD1
TGCAGTGCTAGCCCACAGAATAGCAATCAGCCCCAGCATTTT	CSASPQNSNQPQHF	TRBV20-1	TRBJ1-5	-	-
TGTGCCTGGAGTGTGCCTTCACCCCTCCACTTT	CAWSVPSPLHF	TRBV30	TRBJ1-6	medium-sized	-
TGTGCCAGCAGGGAGGGGCTTAGCGGGACGCAGTTCTTC	CASREGLSGTQFF	TRBV6-2/TRBV6-3	TRBJ2-1	-	TRBD2
TGTGCCAGCAGTCGTGGACTAGCTGCCTACGAGCAGTACTTC	CASSRGLAAYEQYF	TRBV6-2/TRBV6-3	TRBJ2-7	medium-sized	TRBD2
TGCGCCAGCAGCCCGGGACTAGCTCCTCCAGATACGCAGTATTTT	CASSPGLAPPDTQYF	TRBV4-1	TRBJ2-3	medium-sized	TRBD2
TGCAGCGTTAACCTTAGGGACCCTATGAACACTGAAGCTTTCTTT	CSVNLRDPMNTEAFF	TRBV29-1	TRBJ1-1	many	-
TGTGCCAGCAGCATACAGGGGGGACCGTACAATGAGCAGTTCTTC	CASSIQGGPYNEQFF	TRBV11-2	TRBJ2-1	-	TRBD1
TGTGCCTGGAGGACCAGGGAATACGAGCAGTACTTC	CAWRTREYEQYF	TRBV30	TRBJ2-7	medium-sized	-
TGTGCCAGCAGCCCTCGGACAGGGGGCGCCAATGAGCAGTTCTTC	CASSPRTGGANEQFF	TRBV7-2	TRBJ2-1	many	TRBD1
TGTGCCAGCAGCTTAGCGTCGGGGGGGGCACTAGCCAAAAACATTCAGTACTTC	CASSLASGGALAKNIQYF	TRBV7-2	TRBJ2-4	few	TRBD2
TGTGCCAGCAGCTTAGGTGTGGGCGGAGCCAATGAGCAGTTCTTC	CASSLGVGGANEQFF	TRBV11-2	TRBJ2-1	medium-sized	-
TGCGCCAGCAGCCGAAAGGGACTAGCGGGACAACTCGCCGGGGAGCTGTTTTTT	CASSRKGLAGQLAGELFF	TRBV5-1	TRBJ2-2	medium-sized	TRBD2
TGCGCCAGCAGCTTGTCGCGGGACAAGAACACTGAAGCTTTCTTT	CASSLSRDKNTEAFF	TRBV5-1	TRBJ1-1	medium-sized	-
TGTGCCAGCGCGGGGAGGCAAACGGGGGAGCAGTACTTC	CASAGRQTGEQYF	TRBV28	TRBJ2-7	many	-
TGCGCCAGCAGCTTTTTTAGCGCTGAGAGCTCCTACAATGAGCAGTTCTTC	CASSFFSAESSYNEQFF	TRBV5-1	TRBJ2-1	many	-
TGCGCCAGCAGTGAGTCCGGGGGGCTGGGTACCTATAGCAATCAGCCCCAGCATTTT	CASSESGGLGTYSNQPQHF	TRBV10-2	TRBJ1-5	many	-
TGTGCCAGCAGTTTATCCACAGTTCAGCCCCAGCATTTT	CASSLSTVQPQHF	TRBV27	TRBJ1-5	medium-sized	-
TGTGCCAGTAGCCGGGGGGTTTATGGGGGGGATGAGCAGTTCTTC	CASSRGVYGGDEQFF	TRBV19	TRBJ2-1	many	TRBD2
TGTGCCAGCAGCTTGGCTGGGGGGCTGAACAATGAGCAGTTCTTC	CASSLAGGLNNEQFF	TRBV5-5	TRBJ2-1	-	-
TGTGCCAGCAGCCCCCTATCCCGCGACAAAGCTTTCTTT	CASSPLSRDKAFF	TRBV3-1	TRBJ1-1	many	-
TGCGCCAGCAGGGGGGGACAGGGGAATTCACCCCTCCACTTT	CASRGGQGNSPLHF	TRBV5-1	TRBJ1-6	medium-sized	TRBD1